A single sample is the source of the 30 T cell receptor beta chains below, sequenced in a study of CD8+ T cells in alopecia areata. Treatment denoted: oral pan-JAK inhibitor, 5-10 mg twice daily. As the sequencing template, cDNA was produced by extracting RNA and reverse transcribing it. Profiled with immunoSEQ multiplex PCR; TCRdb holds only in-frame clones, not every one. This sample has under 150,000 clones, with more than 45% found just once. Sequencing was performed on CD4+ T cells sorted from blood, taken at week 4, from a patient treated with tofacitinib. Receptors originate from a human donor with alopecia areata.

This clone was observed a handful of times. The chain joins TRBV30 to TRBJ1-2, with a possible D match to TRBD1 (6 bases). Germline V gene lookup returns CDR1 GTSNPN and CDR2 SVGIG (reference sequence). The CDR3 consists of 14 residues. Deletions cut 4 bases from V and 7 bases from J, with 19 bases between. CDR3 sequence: CAWTPKIGGTGYTF. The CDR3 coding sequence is TGTGCCTGGACCCCCAAGATAGGGGGTACTGGCTACACCTTC.

The CDR3 coding sequence is TGTGCCAGCAGTGAATCTACTCTCCAAGAGACCCAGTACTTC. Residues: CASSESTLQETQYF. The chain carries TRBV25-1 and TRBJ2-5; no clear D gene. The germline CDR1 and CDR2 sequences are MGHDK and SYGVNS. The V end lost 1 base, the J end lost 1 base, and 7 bases lay between the germline ends. The CDR3 is 14 amino acids.

CDR3 coding DNA: TGTGCCAGCAGCGTACAACACGACAAAAACATTCAGTACTTC. Translation gives CASSVQHDKNIQYF. This rearrangement joins TRBV9 to TRBJ2-4, with no clear D. Per the germline V gene, CDR1 is SGDLS and CDR2 is YYNGEE. The CDR3 sequence is 14 residues long. Trimming removed 1 base at V and 3 bases at J, with 8 bases between.

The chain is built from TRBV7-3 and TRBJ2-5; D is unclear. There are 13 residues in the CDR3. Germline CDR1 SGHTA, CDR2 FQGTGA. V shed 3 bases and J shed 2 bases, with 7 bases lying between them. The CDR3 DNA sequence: TGTGCCAGCAGCTTTGGTCGGCAAGAGACCCAGTACTTC. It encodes CASSFGRQETQYF.

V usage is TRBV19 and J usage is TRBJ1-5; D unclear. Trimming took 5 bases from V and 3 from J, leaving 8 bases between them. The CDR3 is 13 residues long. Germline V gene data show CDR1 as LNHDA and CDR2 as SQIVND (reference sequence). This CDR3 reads CASSQQINQPQHF. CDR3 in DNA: TGTGCCAGTAGTCAACAGATCAATCAGCCCCAGCATTTT.

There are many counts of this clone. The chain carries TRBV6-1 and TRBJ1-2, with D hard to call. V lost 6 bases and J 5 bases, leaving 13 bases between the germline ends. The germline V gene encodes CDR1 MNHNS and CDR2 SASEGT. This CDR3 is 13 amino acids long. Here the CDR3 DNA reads TGTGCCAGCAGCCCAAACATTGGGTATGGCTACACCTTC. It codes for CASSPNIGYGYTF.

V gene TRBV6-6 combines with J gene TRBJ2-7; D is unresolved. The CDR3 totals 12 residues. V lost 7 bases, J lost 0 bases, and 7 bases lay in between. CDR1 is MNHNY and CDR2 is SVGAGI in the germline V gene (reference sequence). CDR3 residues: CASTSGSYEQYF. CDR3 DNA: TGTGCCAGCACCTCTGGCTCCTACGAGCAGTACTTC.

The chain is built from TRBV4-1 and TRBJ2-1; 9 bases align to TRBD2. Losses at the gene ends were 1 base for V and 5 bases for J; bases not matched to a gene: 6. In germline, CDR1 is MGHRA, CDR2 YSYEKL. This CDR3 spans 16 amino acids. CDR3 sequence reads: CASSQVGGRENNEQFF. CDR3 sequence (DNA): TGCGCCAGCAGCCAAGTGGGCGGGAGGGAAAACAATGAGCAGTTCTTC.

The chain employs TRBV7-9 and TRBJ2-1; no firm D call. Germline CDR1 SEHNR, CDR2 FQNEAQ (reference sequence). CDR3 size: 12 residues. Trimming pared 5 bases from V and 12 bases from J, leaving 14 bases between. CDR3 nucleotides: TGTGCCAGCAGCCACCGGGCGTCCGGGCAGTTCTTC. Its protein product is CASSHRASGQFF.

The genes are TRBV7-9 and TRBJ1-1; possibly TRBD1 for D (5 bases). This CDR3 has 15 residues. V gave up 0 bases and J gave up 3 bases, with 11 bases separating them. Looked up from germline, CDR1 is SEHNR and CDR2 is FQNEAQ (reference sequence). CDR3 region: CASSLAGGAHTEAFF. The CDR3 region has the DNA TGTGCCAGCAGCTTAGCCGGCGGGGCGCACACTGAAGCTTTCTTT.

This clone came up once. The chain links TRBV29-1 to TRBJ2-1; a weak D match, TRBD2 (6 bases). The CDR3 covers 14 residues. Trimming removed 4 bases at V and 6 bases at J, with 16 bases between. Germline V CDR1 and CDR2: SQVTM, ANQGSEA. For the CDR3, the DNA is TGCAGCGTTGTCGGATGGGACGGGGGCAATGAGCAGTTCTTC. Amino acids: CSVVGWDGGNEQFF.

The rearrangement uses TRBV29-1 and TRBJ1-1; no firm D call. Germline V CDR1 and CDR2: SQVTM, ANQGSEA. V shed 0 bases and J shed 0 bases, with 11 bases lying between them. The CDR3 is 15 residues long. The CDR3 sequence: CSVEDAWRMNTEAFF. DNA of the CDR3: TGCAGCGTTGAAGATGCGTGGCGGATGAACACTGAAGCTTTCTTT. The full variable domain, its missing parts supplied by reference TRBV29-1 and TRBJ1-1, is SAVISQKPSRDICQRGTSLTIQCQVDSQVTMMFWYRQQPGQSLTLIATANQGSEATYESGFVIDKFPISRPNLTFSTLTVSNMSPEDSSIYLCSVEDAWRMNTEAFFGQGTRLTVV.

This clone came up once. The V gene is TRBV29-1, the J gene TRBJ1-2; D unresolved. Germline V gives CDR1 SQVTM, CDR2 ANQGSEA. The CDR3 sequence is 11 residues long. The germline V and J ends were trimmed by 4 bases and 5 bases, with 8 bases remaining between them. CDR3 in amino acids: CSVGQTYGYTF. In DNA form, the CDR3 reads TGCAGCGTTGGGCAGACGTATGGCTACACCTTC.

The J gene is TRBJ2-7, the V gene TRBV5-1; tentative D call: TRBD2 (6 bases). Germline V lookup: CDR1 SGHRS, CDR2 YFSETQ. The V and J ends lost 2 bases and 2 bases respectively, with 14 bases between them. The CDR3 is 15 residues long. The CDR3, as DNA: TGCGCCAGCAGCTTTGGCGGGACGAGACCCTACGAGCAGTACTTC. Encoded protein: CASSFGGTRPYEQYF.

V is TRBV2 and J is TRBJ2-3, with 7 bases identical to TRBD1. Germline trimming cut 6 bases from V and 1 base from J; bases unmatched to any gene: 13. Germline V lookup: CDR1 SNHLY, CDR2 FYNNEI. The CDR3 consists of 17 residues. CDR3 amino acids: CASRRKGDSQGTDTQYF. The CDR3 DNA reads TGTGCCAGCAGGAGAAAGGGGGACAGTCAAGGCACAGATACGCAGTATTTT. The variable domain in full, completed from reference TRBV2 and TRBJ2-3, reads EPEVTQTPSHQVTQMGQEVILRCVPISNHLYFYWYRQILGQKVEFLVSFYNNEISEKSEIFDDQFSVERPDGSNFTLKIRSTKLEDSAMYFCASRRKGDSQGTDTQYFGPGTRLTVL.

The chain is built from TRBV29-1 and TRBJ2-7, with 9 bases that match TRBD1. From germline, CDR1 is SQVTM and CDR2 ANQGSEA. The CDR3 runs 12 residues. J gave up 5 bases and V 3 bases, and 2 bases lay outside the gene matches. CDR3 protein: CSVDRQGDEQYF. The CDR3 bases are TGCAGCGTTGACCGACAGGGGGACGAGCAGTACTTC.

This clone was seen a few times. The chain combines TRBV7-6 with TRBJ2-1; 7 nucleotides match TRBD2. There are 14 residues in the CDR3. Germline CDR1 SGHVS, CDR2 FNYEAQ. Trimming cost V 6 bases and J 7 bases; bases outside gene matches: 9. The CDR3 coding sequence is TGTGCCAGCAGGGCGAGGGAGGGCCGGAATGAGCAGTTCTTC. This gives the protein CASRAREGRNEQFF.

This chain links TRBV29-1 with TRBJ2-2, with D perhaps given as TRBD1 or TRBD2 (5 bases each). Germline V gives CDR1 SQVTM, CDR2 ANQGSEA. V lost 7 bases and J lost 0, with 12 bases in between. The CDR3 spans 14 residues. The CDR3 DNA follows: TGCAGCGCCTCCGGGACGTCGAACACCGGGGAGCTGTTTTTT. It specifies CSASGTSNTGELFF.

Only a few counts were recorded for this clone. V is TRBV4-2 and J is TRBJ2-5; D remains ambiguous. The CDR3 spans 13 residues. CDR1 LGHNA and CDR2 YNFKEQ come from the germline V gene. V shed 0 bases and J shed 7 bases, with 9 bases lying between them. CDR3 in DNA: TGTGCCAGCAGCCAAGATGTTGATCGGACCCAGTACTTC. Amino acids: CASSQDVDRTQYF.

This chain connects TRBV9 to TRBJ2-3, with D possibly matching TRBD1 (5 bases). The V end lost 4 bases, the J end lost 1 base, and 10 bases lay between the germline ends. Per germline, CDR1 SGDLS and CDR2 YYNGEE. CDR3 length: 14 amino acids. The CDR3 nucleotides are TGTGCCAGCAGCTCGAAGACAGGCACAGATACGCAGTATTTT. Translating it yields CASSSKTGTDTQYF.

CDR3 nucleotides: TGCAGCGTTAGGACCGACTCCTACGAGCAGTACTTC. Encoded protein: CSVRTDSYEQYF. V gene TRBV29-1 combines with J gene TRBJ2-7; D is uncertain. V shed 5 bases and J shed 0 bases, with 8 bases lying between them. CDR3 length: 12 residues. The germline gives CDR1 SQVTM, CDR2 ANQGSEA.

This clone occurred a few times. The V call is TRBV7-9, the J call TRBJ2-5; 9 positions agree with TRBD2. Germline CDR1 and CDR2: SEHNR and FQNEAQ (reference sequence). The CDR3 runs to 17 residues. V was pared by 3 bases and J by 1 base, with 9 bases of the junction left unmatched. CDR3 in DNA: TGTGCCAGCAGCTTGGCCGGGACTAGCCCTATCCAAGAGACCCAGTACTTC. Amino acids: CASSLAGTSPIQETQYF.

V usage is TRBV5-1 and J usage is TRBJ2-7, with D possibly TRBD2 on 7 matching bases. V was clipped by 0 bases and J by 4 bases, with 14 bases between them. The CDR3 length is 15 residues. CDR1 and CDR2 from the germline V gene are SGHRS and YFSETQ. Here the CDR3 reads CASSLARGASYEQYF. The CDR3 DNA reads TGCGCCAGCAGCTTGGCCCGGGGGGCATCTTACGAGCAGTACTTC.

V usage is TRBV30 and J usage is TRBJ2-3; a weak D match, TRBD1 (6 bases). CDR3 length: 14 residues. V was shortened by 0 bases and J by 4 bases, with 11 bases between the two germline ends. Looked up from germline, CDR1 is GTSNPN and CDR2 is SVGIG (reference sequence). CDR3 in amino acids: CAWSVQGRADTQYF. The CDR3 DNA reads TGTGCCTGGAGTGTACAGGGAAGGGCAGATACGCAGTATTTT.

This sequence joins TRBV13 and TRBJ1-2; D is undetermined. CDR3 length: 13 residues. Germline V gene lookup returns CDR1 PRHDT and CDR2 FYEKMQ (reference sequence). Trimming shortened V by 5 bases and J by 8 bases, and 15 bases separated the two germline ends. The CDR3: CASSAQPARGYTF. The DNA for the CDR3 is TGTGCCAGCAGCGCCCAGCCGGCGAGGGGCTACACCTTC.

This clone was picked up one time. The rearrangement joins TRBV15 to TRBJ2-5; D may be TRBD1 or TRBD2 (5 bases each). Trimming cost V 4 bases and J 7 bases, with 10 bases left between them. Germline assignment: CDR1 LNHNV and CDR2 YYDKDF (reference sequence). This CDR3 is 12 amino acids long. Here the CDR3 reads CATSKDGGTQYF. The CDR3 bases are TGTGCCACCAGCAAGGATGGGGGGACCCAGTACTTC.

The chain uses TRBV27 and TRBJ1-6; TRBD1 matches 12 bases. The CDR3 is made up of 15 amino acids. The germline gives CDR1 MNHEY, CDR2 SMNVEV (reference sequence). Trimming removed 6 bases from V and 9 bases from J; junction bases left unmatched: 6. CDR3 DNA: TGTGCCAGCAGCGGGACAGGGGGCGCAGGTTCACCCCTCCACTTT. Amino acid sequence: CASSGTGGAGSPLHF.

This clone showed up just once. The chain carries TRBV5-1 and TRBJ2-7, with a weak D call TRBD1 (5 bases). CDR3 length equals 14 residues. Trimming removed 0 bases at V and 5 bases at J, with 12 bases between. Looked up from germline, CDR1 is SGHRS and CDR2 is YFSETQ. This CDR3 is CASSLGQGWDEQYF. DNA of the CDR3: TGCGCCAGCAGCTTGGGGCAGGGATGGGACGAGCAGTACTTC.

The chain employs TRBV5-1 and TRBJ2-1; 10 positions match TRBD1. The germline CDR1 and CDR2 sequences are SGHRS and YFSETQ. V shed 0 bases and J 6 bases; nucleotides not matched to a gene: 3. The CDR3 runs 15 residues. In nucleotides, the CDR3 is TGCGCCAGCAGCTTGGGGGGACAGGGGTCCAATGAGCAGTTCTTC. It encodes CASSLGGQGSNEQFF.

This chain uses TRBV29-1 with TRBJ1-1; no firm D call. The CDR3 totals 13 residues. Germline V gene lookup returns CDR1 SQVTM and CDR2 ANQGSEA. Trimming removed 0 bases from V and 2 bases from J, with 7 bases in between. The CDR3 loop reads CSVEDSVNTEAFF. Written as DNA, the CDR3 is TGCAGCGTTGAAGACAGTGTTAACACTGAAGCTTTCTTT.